A single sample gave rise to the 10 T cell receptor beta chains below, sequenced in a study of blood T cell repertoires in COVID-19 (TCRdb year 2020). The library was built by means of the immunoSEQ multiplex PCR assay. The table comes from immuneACCESS by way of TCRdb, which keeps in-frame sequences with V and J called. Part of the clones is missing from these tables; in studies checked, under half for an unresolved V gene and the rest for unknown reasons. The sample data list more than 150,000 clones, and 94% of these were observed just once. About 0.76% of the sample lies in the top ten. Input material: peripheral blood. The receptors shown here come from a man aged 25-40 years with COVID-19, enrolled during active disease.

This chain connects TRBV5-4 to TRBJ1-2; D is uncertain. Germline loops: CDR1 SGHNT, CDR2 YYREEE (reference sequence). Trimming stripped 0 bases from V and 2 bases from J, with 5 bases between. The CDR3 spans 13 residues. CDR3 region: CASSLERNYGYTF. The DNA of the CDR3 is TGTGCCAGCAGCTTGGAACGGAACTATGGCTACACCTTC.

This clone was detected a few times. The CDR3 is CAGGGGIYEQYF. The CDR3 DNA reads TGTGCCGGAGGAGGGGGCATCTACGAGCAGTACTTC. This sequence joins TRBV30 and TRBJ2-7; D possibly corresponds to TRBD1 (7 bases). The ends were cut back, 8 bases at V and 3 bases at J, with 14 bases in the middle. Germline V gives CDR1 GTSNPN, CDR2 SVGIG (reference sequence). This CDR3 comprises 12 residues.

The chain carries TRBV6-5 and TRBJ2-7; the match to TRBD2 covers 10 bases. CDR1 and CDR2 (germline): MNHEY, SVGAGI. The CDR3 sequence is 13 residues long. V was clipped by 6 bases and J by 12 bases; unmatched bases: 11. The CDR3 nucleotides read TGTGCCAGCAGCTCCGGACTAGCGGTGCCTGGGTACTTC. Its translation is CASSSGLAVPGYF.

This rearrangement joins TRBV16 to TRBJ1-6; tentative D call: TRBD1 (5 bases). This CDR3 is built from 14 residues. V lost 3 bases, J lost 10 bases, and 13 bases lay in between. Germline V gene sequence: CDR1 KGHSY, CDR2 FQNENV. This CDR3 is CASSQGQEFSPLHF. The CDR3 nucleotides are TGTGCCAGCAGCCAGGGGCAGGAGTTCTCACCCCTCCACTTT.

V and J are TRBV10-3 and TRBJ1-2; D is perhaps TRBD1 (5 bases). The ends were cut back, 9 bases at V and 6 bases at J, with 14 bases in the middle. From germline, CDR1 is ENHRY and CDR2 SYGVKD. CDR3 length equals 12 residues. The CDR3 loop is CAIARGGNGYTF. Here the CDR3 DNA reads TGTGCCATTGCCCGCGGGGGGAATGGCTACACCTTC.

This clone has a single count. V gene TRBV15 combines with J gene TRBJ1-2, with 7 bases lining up with TRBD1. CDR1 LNHNV and CDR2 YYDKDF come from the germline V gene (reference sequence). Trimming removed 3 bases from V and 4 bases from J; junction bases left unmatched: 5. CDR3 length equals 14 residues. The CDR3 bases are TGTGCCACCAGCAGGGGGACAGTAACCTATGGCTACACCTTC. It yields the protein CATSRGTVTYGYTF.

The V call is TRBV11-2, the J call TRBJ1-2, with TRBD1 matching 7 bases. Germline CDR1 SGHAT, CDR2 FQNNGV. After removal of 4 bases from V and 5 bases from J, the junction contained 4 bases not matched to a gene. This CDR3 has 13 residues. DNA of the CDR3: TGTGCCAGCAGCTCACCAGGGGGATATGGCTACACCTTC. Its protein is CASSSPGGYGYTF.

The CDR3 coding sequence is TGCGCCAGCAGCCAAGGAGGTTCGGCTGTTGAGACCCAGTACTTC. This gives the protein CASSQGGSAVETQYF. The chain has TRBV4-1 and TRBJ2-5; D is undetermined. V was clipped by 1 base and J by 5 bases, with 14 bases between them. CDR3 length equals 15 residues. Germline CDR1 reads MGHRA; CDR2 reads YSYEKL.

V gene TRBV6-5 combines with J gene TRBJ2-5; the match to TRBD1 covers 9 bases. Germline V lookup: CDR1 MNHEY, CDR2 SVGAGI. This CDR3 region has 14 residues. Losses at the gene ends were 5 bases for V and 12 bases for J; bases not matched to a gene: 13. CDR3 coding DNA: TGTGCCAGCAGTACCGGATCGGGACAGGGAGATAAGTACTTC. It specifies CASSTGSGQGDKYF.

The V call is TRBV5-1, the J call TRBJ1-5, with 9 bases aligning to TRBD1. Germline V gene sequence: CDR1 SGHRS, CDR2 YFSETQ. V lost 2 bases to trimming and J lost 2 bases; unmatched junction nucleotides: 2. This CDR3 is 15 amino acids long. The CDR3 sequence is CASSLQGAGNQPQHF. The CDR3 nucleotides are TGCGCCAGCAGCTTACAGGGGGCCGGCAATCAGCCCCAGCATTTT.